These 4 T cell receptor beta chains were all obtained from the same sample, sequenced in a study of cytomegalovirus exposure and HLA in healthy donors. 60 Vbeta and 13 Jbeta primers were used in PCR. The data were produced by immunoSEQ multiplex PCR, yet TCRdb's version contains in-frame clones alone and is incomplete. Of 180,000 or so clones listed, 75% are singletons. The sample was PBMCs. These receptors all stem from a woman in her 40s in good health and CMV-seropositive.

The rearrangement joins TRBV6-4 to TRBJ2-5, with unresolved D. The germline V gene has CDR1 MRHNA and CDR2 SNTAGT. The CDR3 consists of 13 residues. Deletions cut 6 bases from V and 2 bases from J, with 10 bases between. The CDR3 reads CASSRDMQETQYF. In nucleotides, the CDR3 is TGTGCCAGCAGCCGAGATATGCAAGAGACCCAGTACTTC.

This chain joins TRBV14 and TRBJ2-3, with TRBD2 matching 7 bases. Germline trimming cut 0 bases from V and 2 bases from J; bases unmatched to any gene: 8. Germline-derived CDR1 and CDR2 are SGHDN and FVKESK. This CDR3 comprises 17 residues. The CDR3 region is CASSQERGGSATDTQYF. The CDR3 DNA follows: TGTGCCAGCAGCCAAGAACGGGGCGGGAGCGCCACAGATACGCAGTATTTT.

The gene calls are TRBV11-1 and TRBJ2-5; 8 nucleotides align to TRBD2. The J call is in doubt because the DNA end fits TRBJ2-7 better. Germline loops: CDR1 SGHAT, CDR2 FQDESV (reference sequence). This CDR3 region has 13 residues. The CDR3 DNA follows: TGTGCCAGCAGCTTCAGCGGGAGCTACGAGCAGTACTTC. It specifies CASSFSGSYEQYF.

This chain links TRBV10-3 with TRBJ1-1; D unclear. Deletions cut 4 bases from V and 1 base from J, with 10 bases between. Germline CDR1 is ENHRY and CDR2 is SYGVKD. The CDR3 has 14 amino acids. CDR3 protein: CAISGSFGNTEAFF. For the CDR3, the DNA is TGTGCCATCAGTGGGAGTTTCGGGAACACTGAAGCTTTCTTT.